The rows below give T cell receptor beta chains drawn from one sample of a study of cytomegalovirus exposure and HLA in healthy donors. Profiled with immunoSEQ multiplex PCR; TCRdb holds only in-frame clones, not every one. Of around 130,000 clones detected, around three quarters appear once; the ten largest clones hold about 2%. Sequencing input: PBMCs. These receptors all come from a man aged 18-30 years in good health and CMV-seronegative. Both conserved end residues are part of each CDR3. A D gene is named only where the DNA matches it firmly. Some rows mark clone size as missing; the rest say once, few, many or name a class of expanded clone.

NA	TRBV5-1	TRBJ2-2	14	NA	CASSLRVAVGELFF	TGCGCCAGCAGCTTGCGAGTAGCGGTCGGGGAGCTGTTTTTT
NA	TRBV19	TRBJ2-7	16	TRBD2	CASTRGTSGRDYEQYF	TGTGCCAGTACCCGGGGGACTAGCGGGAGAGACTACGAGCAGTACTTC
once	TRBV30	TRBJ2-5	15	TRBD2	CAWIAGGGNQETQYF	TGTGCCTGGATAGCGGGAGGAGGTAACCAAGAGACCCAGTACTTC
NA	TRBV7-6	TRBJ2-7	16	NA	CASSLAQGGYSYEQYF	TGTGCCAGCAGCTTAGCGCAGGGGGGATACTCCTACGAGCAGTACTTC
few	TRBV30	TRBJ1-1	13	NA	CAWSVTAGTEAFF	TGTGCCTGGAGTGTGACTGCCGGGACTGAAGCTTTCTTT
NA	TRBV18	TRBJ1-2	14	NA	CASSPRQDNYGYTF	TGTGCCAGCTCACCAAGGCAGGATAACTATGGCTACACCTTC
NA	TRBV2	TRBJ1-4	15	NA	CASILTGARGEKLFF	TGTGCCAGCATCCTAACCGGAGCAAGGGGGGAAAAACTGTTTTTT
NA	TRBV7-8	TRBJ2-1	15	NA	CASSLSGQAYNEQFF	TGTGCCAGCAGCTTAAGCGGCCAGGCCTACAATGAGCAGTTCTTC
NA	TRBV29-1	TRBJ1-2	11	NA	CSVFGGYGYTF	TGCAGCGTTTTCGGTGGCTATGGCTACACCTTC
NA	TRBV28	TRBJ2-5	14	NA	CASSLRQGKETQYF	TGTGCCAGCAGTTTACGCCAGGGGAAAGAGACCCAGTACTTC
NA	TRBV30	TRBJ1-2	14	NA	CAWNLGGARYGYTF	TGTGCCTGGAATCTGGGGGGGGCGCGCTATGGCTACACCTTC
NA	TRBV6-6	TRBJ2-1	11	NA	CASISVNEQFF	TGTGCCAGCATCAGCGTTAATGAGCAGTTCTTC
NA	TRBV5-6	TRBJ2-3	16	NA	CASSLGGPLSTDTQYF	TGTGCCAGCAGCTTGGGCGGGCCCCTATCCACAGATACGCAGTATTTT
NA	TRBV7-9	TRBJ1-6	15	TRBD1	CASSPTGTGDSPLHF	TGTGCCAGCAGCCCGACCGGGACAGGGGATTCACCCCTCCACTTT
NA	TRBV19	TRBJ2-3	15	NA	CASSPGGRWADTQYF	TGTGCCAGTAGTCCAGGGGGGAGGTGGGCAGATACGCAGTATTTT
NA	TRBV15	TRBJ2-7	15	NA	CATSREGDLAYEQYF	TGTGCCACCAGCAGAGAGGGGGACTTAGCCTACGAGCAGTACTTC
NA	TRBV9	TRBJ2-3	16	NA	CASSVEGLKGADTQYF	TGTGCCAGCAGCGTAGAGGGGTTGAAGGGCGCGGATACGCAGTATTTT
NA	TRBV9	TRBJ2-6	19	NA	CASSETTGLRVSGANVLTF	TGTGCCAGCAGCGAGACGACAGGTTTAAGAGTCTCTGGGGCCAACGTCCTGACTTTC
NA	TRBV6-4	TRBJ1-2	13	TRBD1	CASSGQGGYGYTF	TGTGCCAGCAGTGGACAGGGCGGCTATGGCTACACCTTC
NA	TRBV4-1	TRBJ2-1	14	TRBD2	CASSLALAENEQFF	TGCGCCAGCAGCCTCGCACTAGCGGAGAATGAGCAGTTCTTC
NA	TRBV6-1	TRBJ1-1	14	NA	CASTPQDTNTEAFF	TGTGCCAGCACCCCACAGGACACGAACACTGAAGCTTTCTTT